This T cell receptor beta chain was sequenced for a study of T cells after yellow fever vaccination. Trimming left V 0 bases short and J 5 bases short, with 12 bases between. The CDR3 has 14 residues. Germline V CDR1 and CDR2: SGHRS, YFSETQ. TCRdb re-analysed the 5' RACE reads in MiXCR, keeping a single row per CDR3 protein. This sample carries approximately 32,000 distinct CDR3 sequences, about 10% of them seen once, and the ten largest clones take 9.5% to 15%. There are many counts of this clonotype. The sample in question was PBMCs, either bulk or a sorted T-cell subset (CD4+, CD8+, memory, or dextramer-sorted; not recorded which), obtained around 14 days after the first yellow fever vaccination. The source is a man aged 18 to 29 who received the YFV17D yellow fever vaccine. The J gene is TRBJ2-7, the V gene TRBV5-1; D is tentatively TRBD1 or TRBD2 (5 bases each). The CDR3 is CASSLDEGMDEQYF. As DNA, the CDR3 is TGCGCCAGCAGCTTGGATGAGGGGATGGACGAGCAGTACTTC.